This entry lists 20 T cell receptor beta chains sequenced from one sample in a study of monozygotic twins with inflammatory bowel disease (dated by TCRdb to between 2018 and 2021). Library generation was performed with 5' RACE. TCRdb records Illumina HiSeq 2500 as the sequencer. After the reads were reprocessed by TCRdb, one entry was made per CDR3 protein sequence, with no DNA. This sample's listing comprises under 150,000 distinct CDR3 sequences. The ten largest clones capture less than 3% of the sample. Sequenced material: blood. Every receptor here comes from a human donor with ulcerative colitis or Crohn's disease, or a healthy co-twin of an affected twin (not recorded which).

The V gene is TRBV7-2, the J gene TRBJ1-6; as DNA is missing, the TRBD1 call by TCRdb cannot be tested. This CDR3 has 15 residues. From germline, CDR1 is SGHTA and CDR2 FQGNSA. CDR3 protein: CASSLVVGVDSPLHF.

The gene calls are TRBV20-1 and TRBJ2-2; absent DNA, TCRdb's TRBD2 call cannot be checked. The V gene's germline CDR1 is DFQATT and CDR2 SNEGSKA (reference sequence). CDR3 length equals 19 residues. The CDR3: CSATLTLGTSGGSTGELFF.

CDR3 protein: CASSFLGGTMRETQYF. The chain recombines TRBV7-2 with TRBJ2-5; with no DNA, the TCRdb D assignment of TRBD2 cannot be verified. This CDR3 spans 16 amino acids. The germline CDR1 and CDR2 sequences are SGHTA and FQGNSA.

The chain employs TRBV7-2 and TRBJ2-5. This CDR3 is 13 amino acids long. Germline loops: CDR1 SGHTA, CDR2 FQGNSA. The CDR3 loop reads CASSLTVAETQYF.

This rearrangement joins TRBV20-1 to TRBJ1-5; without DNA, the TCRdb call of TRBD1 cannot be checked. The length of the CDR3 is 14 residues. Germline CDR1 reads DFQATT; CDR2 reads SNEGSKA (reference sequence). The CDR3 spells CSARRTGSNQPQHF.

The chain combines TRBV12-3 or TRBV12-4 with TRBJ2-2; TCRdb names TRBD2, which stays unverified in the absence of DNA. The CDR3 spans 16 residues. CDR3 protein: CASSSPTLAQPGELFF.

This chain uses TRBV12-3 or TRBV12-4 with TRBJ2-7; lacking DNA, the TRBD1 call made by TCRdb goes unchecked. This CDR3 region has 16 residues. CDR3 region: CASSAPRQFLNYEQYF.

This chain connects TRBV21-1 to TRBJ2-3; TCRdb's assignment of TRBD2 cannot be checked, as there is no DNA. TRBV21-1 is a recognized pseudogene. The length of the CDR3 is 15 residues. The CDR3 loop reads CASSKEGEGTDTQYF.

This rearrangement joins TRBV4-1 to TRBJ2-7; with no DNA, the TCRdb D assignment of TRBD2 cannot be verified. Germline V gene lookup returns CDR1 MGHRA and CDR2 YSYEKL. CDR3 length: 16 residues. The CDR3 spells CASSQDQRESSYEQYF.

The V call is TRBV3-1, the J call TRBJ1-2; the D gene TCRdb calls, TRBD1, cannot be checked with no DNA. Germline lookup yields CDR1 LGHDT and CDR2 YNNKEL (reference sequence). The CDR3 totals 15 residues. CDR3 loop: CASSHLDRGSYGYTF. The whole variable domain, remainder taken from reference TRBV3-1 and TRBJ1-2, is DTAVSQTPKYLVTQMGNDKSIKCEQNLGHDTMYWYKQDSKKFLKIMFSYNNKELIINETVPNRFSPKSPDKAHLNLHINSLELGDSAVYFCASSHLDRGSYGYTFGSGTRLTVV.

The chain couples TRBV7-2 to TRBJ2-7; without DNA, the TCRdb call of TRBD1 cannot be checked. The length of the CDR3 is 15 residues. Germline-derived CDR1 and CDR2 are SGHTA and FQGNSA. The CDR3 loop is CASREGTGLSYEQYF.

The V and J genes are TRBV4-3 and TRBJ2-5; no DNA is available, so the TRBD1 call from TCRdb remains unchecked. The CDR3 spans 14 residues. Germline V CDR1 and CDR2: LGHNA, YSLEER. CDR3 loop: CASSTRQGSKTQNF.

V and J are TRBV27 and TRBJ2-1; TCRdb designates TRBD1, a call that cannot be tested without DNA. CDR3 length: 12 residues. Germline loops: CDR1 MNHEY, CDR2 SMNVEV (reference sequence). The CDR3 is CASRQSGTQQFF.

V and J are TRBV4-2 and TRBJ2-3; there is no DNA to check the TCRdb D call of TRBD1. In germline, CDR1 is LGHNA, CDR2 YNFKEQ. This CDR3 has 15 residues. CDR3 residues: CASSRGSQSADTQYF.

The chain's CDR3 is CASSPQSVYGYTF. This rearrangement joins TRBV28 to TRBJ1-2. This CDR3 has 13 residues. The germline V gene has CDR1 MDHEN and CDR2 SYDVKM.

The chain couples TRBV23-1 to TRBJ2-1. TRBV23-1 is given ORF status, its function remaining uncertain. This CDR3 region has 17 residues. The CDR3: CASSQDKGLGPDNEQFF.

The chain joins TRBV10-3 to TRBJ2-1; TCRdb selects TRBD2, and the lack of DNA leaves this call unchecked. Germline loops: CDR1 ENHRY, CDR2 SYGVKD. CDR3 size: 16 residues. The CDR3 reads CAISERTSGGVDEQFF.

The chain carries TRBV24-1 and TRBJ2-1. The length of the CDR3 is 14 residues. The germline gives CDR1 KGHDR, CDR2 SFDVKD. The CDR3 protein is CATSDLRGYNEQFF.

The rearrangement uses TRBV7-2 and TRBJ2-3; there is no DNA to check the TCRdb D call of TRBD2. Germline loops: CDR1 SGHTA, CDR2 FQGNSA. The CDR3 totals 17 residues. CDR3 amino acids: CASTSRGGASLSDTQYF.

V and J are TRBV18 and TRBJ1-3. This CDR3 is built from 15 residues. Germline V gene data show CDR1 as KGHSH and CDR2 as LQKENI. The CDR3 reads CASSPPVNSGNTIYF.